This record concerns one T cell receptor beta chain sequence. V gave up 0 bases and J gave up 10 bases; unmatched junction bases: 10. The CDR3 loop spans 16 amino acids. CDR1 SGDLS and CDR2 YYNGEE come from the germline V gene. The sample is drawn from a study of blood T cell repertoires in COVID-19. Clones were sequenced by immunoSEQ multiplex PCR, and TCRdb holds only the in-frame ones, with some missing. The table lists roughly 230,000 clones, under 90% of them singletons. The sequence derives from a woman aged 25 to 39 with acute COVID-19. The genes are TRBV9 and TRBJ1-6, with 7 bases matching TRBD1. The sequenced sample consisted of PBMCs or T cells enriched from blood (not recorded which). CDR3 amino acids: CASSVDPTGAGSPLHF. The CDR3 coding sequence is TGTGCCAGCAGCGTAGACCCAACAGGGGCCGGCTCACCCCTCCACTTT.